This TCR beta chain stems from a study of vaccination effects on CD4 cells after COVID-19. In the case of this clone: The antigen is unknown.

Germline V gene lookup returns CDR1 ENHRY and CDR2 SYGVKD. After removal of 10 bases from V and 5 bases from J, the junction contained 8 bases not matched to a gene. This CDR3 is 13 amino acids long. Scientists isolated CD4+ T cells after a roughly nine-day culture period ended. Participants got two doses of BNT162b2 or mRNA-1273 vaccine. Data came from immunoSEQ multiplex PCR; TCRdb stores just in-frame clones and leaves some out. The sample has around 47,000 clones; around 70% are singletons. The V and J genes are TRBV10-3 and TRBJ2-1, with 7 positions matching TRBD2. The TCR was taken from a human donor who received a COVID-19 vaccine. The material sequenced was CD4+ T cells from PBMCs cultured without peptide, taken after COVID-19 vaccination. CDR3 amino acids: CATDSGVDNEQFF. The CDR3 DNA follows: TGTGCCACCGACAGCGGGGTCGACAATGAGCAGTTCTTC.